These 25 T cell receptor beta chains originate from one sample sequenced in a study of shared clonotypes between healthy human individuals. TCRdb's copy holds only in-frame clones and misses some; the assay was immunoSEQ multiplex PCR. The profile shows nearly 1,000,000 clones, approximately 76% of them singletons. The sample taken for sequencing was memory CD4+ T cells sorted from blood. Subset noted: CD45RA-negative fraction. Every receptor here comes from a man younger than 35 in good health.

V gene TRBV7-2 combines with J gene TRBJ2-3; 8 positions match TRBD2. J gave up 10 bases and V 6 bases, and 18 bases lay outside the gene matches. This CDR3 comprises 16 residues. Germline CDR1 reads SGHTA; CDR2 reads FQGNSA. This CDR3 is CASRPPTSNSGGSQYF. In nucleotides, the CDR3 is TGTGCCAGCAGGCCTCCTACCTCCAACAGCGGGGGTTCGCAGTATTTT.

The V call is TRBV5-1, the J call TRBJ2-7, with 10 bases that match TRBD1. Germline assignment: CDR1 SGHRS and CDR2 YFSETQ. J gave up 6 bases and V 4 bases, and 10 bases lay outside the gene matches. The CDR3 has 15 residues. The DNA of the CDR3 is TGCGCCAGCAGCAGCCGGACAGGGGGTCTAGGCGAGCAGTACTTC. Its translation is CASSSRTGGLGEQYF.

The chain couples TRBV5-4 to TRBJ1-5; D may be TRBD1 (6 bases). Trimming shortened V by 4 bases and J by 4 bases, and 12 bases separated the two germline ends. The CDR3 sequence is 14 residues long. Germline V gives CDR1 SGHNT, CDR2 YYREEE (reference sequence). In nucleotides, the CDR3 is TGTGCCAGCAGCCCGGACAGATTTAATCAGCCCCAGCATTTT. It encodes CASSPDRFNQPQHF.

The chain employs TRBV19 and TRBJ1-1; 7 bases align to TRBD1. This CDR3 spans 13 amino acids. V shed 7 bases and J 1 base; nucleotides not matched to a gene: 3. Germline CDR1 LNHDA, CDR2 SQIVND (reference sequence). Written as DNA, the CDR3 is TGTGCCAGTAATGGACAGGAGAACACTGAAGCTTTCTTT. It specifies CASNGQENTEAFF.

The chain is built from TRBV5-4 and TRBJ2-7; possible D gene TRBD2, 5 bases. CDR1 is SGHNT and CDR2 is YYREEE in the germline V gene (reference sequence). Trimming removed 4 bases from V and 3 bases from J, with 11 bases in between. The CDR3 has 13 residues. In DNA, the CDR3 is TGTGCCAGCAGCATGGACTCGATCTACGAGCAGTACTTC. It encodes CASSMDSIYEQYF.

The sample holds a few counts of this clone. This rearrangement joins TRBV18 to TRBJ2-7, with a tentative D call TRBD1 (5 bases). V lost 5 bases, J lost 0 bases, and 14 bases lay in between. Germline V gives CDR1 KGHSH, CDR2 LQKENI. The CDR3 contains 15 residues. The DNA of the CDR3 is TGTGCCAGCTCAGAAGGGGCGAGTGGCTCCTACGAGCAGTACTTC. Its protein product is CASSEGASGSYEQYF.

This chain uses TRBV6-5 with TRBJ1-6, with 7 bases identical to TRBD1. Unmatched junction bases numbered 5, after V lost 6 bases and J lost 9 bases. The germline gives CDR1 MNHEY, CDR2 SVGAGI. This CDR3 has 13 residues. This chain's CDR3 is CASRQGQSSPLHF. Written as DNA, the CDR3 is TGTGCCAGCAGACAGGGACAGTCTTCACCCCTCCACTTT.

The genes are TRBV6-1 and TRBJ2-7; unclear D gene. V lost 4 bases and J lost 7, with 14 bases in between. This CDR3 has 13 amino acids. Looked up from germline, CDR1 is MNHNS and CDR2 is SASEGT. CDR3 DNA: TGTGCCAGCAGTGGATTTATGGGTGGAGAGCAGTACTTC. Translation: CASSGFMGGEQYF.

A word on this clone: Different DNA sequences within this sample yield the same CDR3. The chain uses TRBV7-2 and TRBJ1-5; D is perhaps TRBD1 (6 bases). The germline V gene has CDR1 SGHTA and CDR2 FQGNSA. The CDR3 runs to 14 residues. V was clipped by 2 bases and J by 2 bases, with 7 bases between them. The CDR3 bases are TGTGCCAGCAGCTTATGGACAGGCAATCAGCCCCAGCATTTT. Translating it yields CASSLWTGNQPQHF.

This chain uses TRBV5-4 with TRBJ2-3, with 10 bases matching TRBD2. The CDR3 is 13 residues long. The V segment lost 8 bases and the J segment 6 bases; nucleotides outside the gene matches: 6. The germline V gene encodes CDR1 SGHNT and CDR2 YYREEE (reference sequence). The CDR3 region has the DNA TGTGCCAGGAAGCGGGGGGGCTCGGATACGCAGTATTTT. Encoded protein: CARKRGGSDTQYF.

V usage is TRBV5-6 and J usage is TRBJ2-5, with 11 bases matching TRBD2. The J segment lost 5 bases and the V segment lost 2 bases, leaving 5 bases of the junction unmatched. Per germline, CDR1 SGHDT and CDR2 YYEEEE. The CDR3 sequence is 15 residues long. The CDR3 spells CASSLGGTSGETQYF. The CDR3, as DNA: TGTGCCAGCAGCTTAGGGGGGACTAGCGGTGAGACCCAGTACTTC.

The gene calls are TRBV11-2 and TRBJ1-1; a possible D gene is TRBD1 (5 bases). The ends were cut back, 4 bases at V and 4 bases at J, with 13 bases in the middle. Germline assignment: CDR1 SGHAT and CDR2 FQNNGV. This CDR3 has 14 residues. CDR3 DNA: TGTGCCAGCAGCTCCCTCTGGGGGGGCACTGAAGCTTTCTTT. Encoded protein: CASSSLWGGTEAFF.

The genes are TRBV30 and TRBJ2-1; 10 bases are shared with TRBD2. Germline CDR1 and CDR2: GTSNPN and SVGIG (reference sequence). The CDR3 is made up of 15 amino acids. Trimming removed 2 bases from V and 1 base from J; junction bases left unmatched: 2. This CDR3 reads CAWSRSGGSYNEQFF. DNA for the CDR3: TGTGCCTGGAGTCGTAGCGGGGGGTCCTACAATGAGCAGTTCTTC.

About this clone: A much larger clone lies one base from this, so it may be a read error. The V call is TRBV28, the J call TRBJ2-7; D remains ambiguous. The V and J ends lost 6 bases and 4 bases respectively, with 4 bases between them. In germline, CDR1 is MDHEN, CDR2 SYDVKM. The CDR3 extends over 10 amino acids. Written as DNA, the CDR3 is TGTGCCAGCAGGCAGTACGAGCAGTACTTC. This gives the protein CASRQYEQYF.

The chain has TRBV5-1 and TRBJ1-1; 7 bases are a match to TRBD1. Per the germline V gene, CDR1 is SGHRS and CDR2 is YFSETQ. This CDR3 is 13 amino acids long. Trimming took 0 bases from V and 8 from J; bases not matched to a gene: 4. CDR3 loop: CASSLAGGAEAFF. For the CDR3, the DNA is TGCGCCAGCAGCTTGGCAGGGGGGGCGGAAGCTTTCTTT.

V gene TRBV4-1 combines with J gene TRBJ2-1; perhaps TRBD2 as D (5 bases). The germline V and J ends were trimmed by 0 bases and 2 bases, with 11 bases remaining between them. Per the germline V gene, CDR1 is MGHRA and CDR2 is YSYEKL. The CDR3 runs 16 residues. In nucleotides, the CDR3 is TGCGCCAGCAGCCAAGATAGACGGGGAACCTACAATGAGCAGTTCTTC. As protein: CASSQDRRGTYNEQFF.

This clone was seen a handful of times. V usage is TRBV6-6 and J usage is TRBJ1-6; 10 positions match TRBD1. V was pared by 6 bases and J by 7 bases, with 3 bases of the junction left unmatched. CDR1 and CDR2 from the germline V gene are MNHNY and SVGAGI (reference sequence). This CDR3 contains 14 residues. In DNA form, the CDR3 reads TGTGCCAGCAGGCCGGGACAGGGGAATTCACCCCTCCACTTT. The encoded protein is CASRPGQGNSPLHF.

The chain combines TRBV7-9 with TRBJ2-1; 13 nucleotides match TRBD2. The CDR3 is 14 residues long. Germline V gives CDR1 SEHNR, CDR2 FQNEAQ (reference sequence). V dropped 11 bases and J dropped 3; count of bases not matched to a gene: 4. CDR3 DNA sequence: TGTGCCTTGGGACTAGCGGGGCGCTACAATGAGCAGTTCTTC. This gives the protein CALGLAGRYNEQFF.

The rearrangement joins TRBV5-1 to TRBJ2-5; D is unclear. CDR3 length: 15 residues. Germline V gives CDR1 SGHRS, CDR2 YFSETQ. The ends were cut back, 0 bases at V and 0 bases at J, with 9 bases in the middle. As DNA, the CDR3 is TGCGCCAGCAGCTTGGAAGCCAGGTACCAAGAGACCCAGTACTTC. Translating gives CASSLEARYQETQYF. Using reference TRBV5-1 and TRBJ2-5 for the parts outside the CDR3, the full variable domain is KAGVTQTPRYLIKTRGQQVTLSCSPISGHRSVSWYQQTPGQGLQFLFEYFSETQRNKGNFPGRFSGRQFSNSRSEMNVSTLELGDSALYLCASSLEARYQETQYFGPGTRLLVL.

The V and J genes are TRBV28 and TRBJ1-5, with D possibly TRBD1 on 6 matching bases. V lost 8 bases, J lost 10 bases, and 18 bases lay in between. CDR1 is MDHEN, CDR2 SYDVKM, per germline. The CDR3 has 13 amino acids. The CDR3 loop reads CASGRGGTGPQHF. The CDR3 DNA reads TGTGCCAGCGGGAGAGGGGGTACTGGCCCCCAGCATTTT.

The CDR3 DNA reads as TGCGCCAGCAGCCTGAGCGCCTACGAGCAGTACTTC. As protein: CASSLSAYEQYF. The V gene is TRBV10-2, the J gene TRBJ2-7, with no clear D. CDR1 and CDR2 (germline): WSHSY, SAAADI. CDR3 length: 12 residues. V was shortened by 6 bases and J by 2 bases, with 8 bases between the two germline ends.

J is TRBJ1-1 and V is TRBV19; D unresolved. Per germline, CDR1 LNHDA and CDR2 SQIVND (reference sequence). The CDR3 has 16 amino acids. V was clipped by 7 bases and J by 0 bases, with 18 bases between them. As DNA, the CDR3 is TGTGCCAGTAACTCACATCCCACAAAAATGAACACTGAAGCTTTCTTT. Its translation is CASNSHPTKMNTEAFF.

J is TRBJ2-5 and V is TRBV18, with D perhaps matching TRBD2 (7 bases). This CDR3 contains 15 residues. The V and J ends lost 0 bases and 5 bases respectively, with 13 bases between them. The germline V gene encodes CDR1 KGHSH and CDR2 LQKENI. Here the CDR3 reads CASSPPVRGGETQYF. The DNA for the CDR3 is TGTGCCAGCTCACCACCGGTCAGGGGAGGGGAGACCCAGTACTTC.

The table lists this clone with a few counts. The rearrangement joins TRBV7-9 to TRBJ1-4, with D possibly being TRBD1 (5 bases). The CDR3 spans 12 residues. Germline lookup yields CDR1 SEHNR and CDR2 FQNEAQ (reference sequence). V lost 3 bases and J lost 7, with 6 bases in between. The CDR3 DNA is TGTGCCAGCAGCTTTGACAGTGAAAAACTGTTTTTT. Translation gives CASSFDSEKLFF.

This clone has a handful of counts. The rearrangement links TRBV4-1 to TRBJ2-5; D gene unclear. This CDR3 comprises 15 residues. Deletions cut 1 base from V and 5 bases from J, with 14 bases between. Germline V gene sequence: CDR1 MGHRA, CDR2 YSYEKL. Here the CDR3 DNA reads TGCGCCAGCAGCCAAGCGCCAAGAGTGGGCGAGACCCAGTACTTC. Protein: CASSQAPRVGETQYF.